Following are 8 T cell receptor beta chains from one sample sequenced in a study of PD-1 blockade in mismatch repair-deficient tumors. Clones were read by immunoSEQ multiplex PCR, and TCRdb kept only the in-frame ones, dropping some. The profile shows fewer than 45,000 clones, roughly 84% of them singletons. The sequenced sample was peripheral blood, obtained roughly 75 weeks after starting pembrolizumab. These receptor sequences come from an adult with mismatch repair-deficient cancer.

This clone was seen only a few times. The chain employs TRBV7-8 and TRBJ2-7, with 7 bases matching TRBD2. The CDR3 runs 14 residues. Germline CDR1 SGHVS, CDR2 FQNEAQ. After removal of 2 bases from V and 4 bases from J, the junction contained 5 bases not matched to a gene. CDR3 DNA: TGTGCCAGCAGCTTAAGACTAGCTACTTACGAGCAGTACTTC. It codes for CASSLRLATYEQYF.

This clone was counted a few times. This rearrangement joins TRBV5-4 to TRBJ2-7, with 12 positions matching TRBD2. The V and J ends lost 3 bases and 4 bases, in that order; junction bases with no gene match: 5. Germline values: CDR1 SGHNT, CDR2 YYREEE (reference sequence). This CDR3 is built from 15 residues. As DNA, the CDR3 is TGTGCCAGCAGCTCCCCCGGACTAGCGGGGTACGAGCAGTACTTC. This encodes CASSSPGLAGYEQYF.

The chain links TRBV5-1 to TRBJ1-1, with D unresolved. Germline V gene lookup returns CDR1 SGHRS and CDR2 YFSETQ. Trimming pared 4 bases from V and 4 bases from J, leaving 11 bases between. The CDR3 consists of 13 residues. The chain's CDR3 is CASSLQDSTEAFF. CDR3 nucleotides: TGCGCCAGCAGCCTTCAGGACTCCACTGAAGCTTTCTTT.

The CDR3 region is CASSKSDARQAGAFF. The DNA of the CDR3 is TGTGCCAGCAGCAAATCCGACGCTCGACAGGCTGGAGCTTTCTTT. The chain links TRBV27 to TRBJ1-1; TRBD1 is a possible D gene (6 bases). The CDR3 is 15 amino acids. The ends were cut back, 6 bases at V and 10 bases at J, with 24 bases in the middle. Germline assignment: CDR1 MNHEY and CDR2 SMNVEV (reference sequence).

This chain joins TRBV18 and TRBJ1-2; 9 bases align to TRBD1. V shed 2 bases, J shed 5 bases, and the junction held 9 bases outside the gene matches. Germline CDR1 is KGHSH and CDR2 is LQKENI. The CDR3 extends over 16 amino acids. This chain's CDR3 is CASSPLTETGGYGYTF. Written as DNA, the CDR3 is TGTGCCAGCTCACCATTGACTGAGACAGGGGGGTATGGCTACACCTTC. The variable domain in full, completed from reference TRBV18 and TRBJ1-2, reads NAGVMQNPRHLVRRRGQEARLRCSPMKGHSHVYWYRQLPEEGLKFMVYLQKENIIDESGMPKERFSAEFPKEGPSILRIQQVVRGDSAAYFCASSPLTETGGYGYTFGSGTRLTVV.

The V gene is TRBV2, the J gene TRBJ1-1; 7 nucleotides align to TRBD1. The CDR3 is 13 amino acids. J lost 4 bases, V lost 6 bases, and 5 bases had no gene match. Germline CDR1 is SNHLY and CDR2 is FYNNEI. The CDR3 is CASSQQGSTEAFF. CDR3 DNA sequence: TGTGCCAGCAGCCAACAGGGGAGCACTGAAGCTTTCTTT. The whole variable domain, filled in from reference TRBV2 and TRBJ1-1, reads EPEVTQTPSHQVTQMGQEVILRCVPISNHLYFYWYRQILGQKVEFLVSFYNNEISEKSEIFDDQFSVERPDGSNFTLKIRSTKLEDSAMYFCASSQQGSTEAFFGQGTRLTVV.

This clone was seen more than once but under ten times. This rearrangement joins TRBV7-6 to TRBJ2-1; 10 bases map to TRBD2. The CDR3 has 16 residues. Trimming cost V 3 bases and J 0 bases; bases outside gene matches: 2. CDR1 SGHVS and CDR2 FNYEAQ come from the germline V gene. In nucleotides, the CDR3 is TGTGCCAGCAGCTTCCTAGCGGGAGACTCCTACAATGAGCAGTTCTTC. Translation: CASSFLAGDSYNEQFF.

The chain carries TRBV7-6 and TRBJ1-1; D uncertain. The CDR3 sequence is 14 residues long. V dropped 6 bases and J dropped 1 base, with 12 bases sitting between them. Germline CDR1 and CDR2: SGHVS and FNYEAQ. The CDR3 DNA sequence: TGTGCCAGCAGTCCGGAGGCCTCGAACACTGAAGCTTTCTTT. It translates to CASSPEASNTEAFF.